These 9 T cell receptor beta chains were all obtained from the same sample, sequenced in a study of cytomegalovirus exposure and HLA in healthy donors. Data came from immunoSEQ multiplex PCR; TCRdb stores just in-frame clones and leaves some out. The sample has over 120,000 clones, over 90% seen once. Sequencing input: PBMCs. The receptors shown here come from a man between 18 and 35 years old in good health and CMV-seropositive.

This chain joins TRBV12-2 and TRBJ2-2; TRBD2, the D gene given by the table, was not confirmed from the DNA. TRBV12-2 is given as a pseudogene. CDR3 length: 20 amino acids. The CDR3 spells CASRPGMGTSGRATTGELFF. The CDR3 DNA is TGTGCAAGTCGCCCGGGAATGGGGACTAGCGGGAGGGCGACCACCGGGGAGCTGTTTTTT.

V usage is TRBV2 and J usage is TRBJ1-4; the D is unclear. V gave up 8 bases and J gave up 6 bases, with 19 bases separating them. The germline CDR1 and CDR2 sequences are SNHLY and FYNNEI. This CDR3 contains 15 residues. For the CDR3, the DNA is TGTGCCAGCGGTCCCACCCCCAGGTCCCATGAAAAACTGTTTTTT. Its translation: CASGPTPRSHEKLFF.

The table lists this clone with a count of one. V usage is TRBV4-1 and J usage is TRBJ2-5, with D perhaps TRBD1 (6 bases). This CDR3 comprises 16 residues. V lost 1 base, J lost 2 bases, and 14 bases lay in between. Germline CDR1 reads MGHRA; CDR2 reads YSYEKL. In nucleotides, the CDR3 is TGCGCCAGCAGCCAAGGCACATACAGGGAACAAGAGACCCAGTACTTC. Its protein is CASSQGTYREQETQYF.

The chain is built from TRBV6-5 and TRBJ2-3; D ambiguous. The CDR3 sequence is 13 residues long. Deletions cut 1 base from V and 2 bases from J, with 4 bases between. Per germline, CDR1 MNHEY and CDR2 SVGAGI. CDR3 region: CASSYLLTDTQYF. DNA for the CDR3: TGTGCCAGCAGTTACTTACTCACAGATACGCAGTATTTT.

The genes are TRBV5-6 and TRBJ2-7; the match to TRBD2 covers 13 bases. The V gene's germline CDR1 is SGHDT and CDR2 YYEEEE. This CDR3 has 15 amino acids. J was trimmed by 6 bases and V by 4 bases; bases with no gene match: 7. The CDR3 coding sequence is TGTGCCAGCAGCCTTGGACTAGCGGGAGCTGGCGAGCAGTACTTC. It encodes CASSLGLAGAGEQYF.

The gene calls are TRBV6-5 and TRBJ1-6, with 7 positions matching TRBD1. Losses at the gene ends were 2 bases for V and 7 bases for J; bases not matched to a gene: 2. This CDR3 is built from 14 residues. Germline CDR1 reads MNHEY; CDR2 reads SVGAGI. The DNA of the CDR3 is TGTGCCAGCAGTTACGGGACAGAGAATTCACCCCTCCACTTT. Encoded protein: CASSYGTENSPLHF.

This sequence joins TRBV28 and TRBJ2-1; D is uncertain. Trimming took off 7 bases at V and 2 bases at J, with 9 bases between the two ends. Per the germline V gene, CDR1 is MDHEN and CDR2 is SYDVKM. The CDR3 has 13 residues. In nucleotides, the CDR3 is TGTGCCAGCACGCTCCAGACCTACAATGAGCAGTTCTTC. Residues: CASTLQTYNEQFF.

The sample holds a few counts of this clone. V is TRBV5-1 and J is TRBJ2-6; D is undetermined. CDR3 length equals 16 residues. The V end lost 4 bases, the J end lost 4 bases, and 15 bases lay between the germline ends. In germline, CDR1 is SGHRS, CDR2 YFSETQ. The CDR3 DNA reads TGCGCCAGCAGCCCCGCCCTAGTATCAGGGGCCAACGTCCTGACTTTC. Its translation: CASSPALVSGANVLTF.

DNA for the CDR3: TGCGCCAGCAGCTTGGAGGCAGGTTTTTATGGCTACACCTTC. Translated, it gives CASSLEAGFYGYTF. The chain links TRBV5-1 to TRBJ1-2, with D unresolved. The CDR3 loop spans 14 amino acids. Germline V lookup: CDR1 SGHRS, CDR2 YFSETQ. V dropped 0 bases and J dropped 5 bases, with 11 bases sitting between them. Using reference TRBV5-1 and TRBJ1-2 for the parts outside the CDR3, the full variable domain is KAGVTQTPRYLIKTRGQQVTLSCSPISGHRSVSWYQQTPGQGLQFLFEYFSETQRNKGNFPGRFSGRQFSNSRSEMNVSTLELGDSALYLCASSLEAGFYGYTFGSGTRLTVV.